This record concerns one TCR beta chain sequence. This record belongs to a study of blood T cell repertoires in COVID-19. Turning to the study itself: The study drew acute and convalescent COVID-19 samples from the United States, Italy and Spain. Nucleic acid was either cDNA or gDNA, and it came from T cells, B-cell-depleted T cells, or PBMCs.

Here immunoSEQ multiplex PCR was the method, and the copy in TCRdb shows in-frame clones only, minus some. The sample includes around 280,000 clones, approximately 83% of them seen just once. Sequences were obtained from peripheral blood. This receptor was obtained from a woman aged 25 to 39 who had recovered from COVID-19.

The CDR3: CAWSDQGVRELFF. The CDR3 DNA reads as TGTGCCTGGAGTGACCAGGGGGTCCGGGAGCTGTTTTTT. The chain is built from TRBV30 and TRBJ2-2; TRBD1 aligns across 7 bases. CDR3 length: 13 residues. Trimming removed 1 base from V and 9 bases from J; junction bases left unmatched: 5. Germline assignment: CDR1 GTSNPN and CDR2 SVGIG (reference sequence).